This passage covers 12 T cell receptor beta chains from one sample sequenced in a study of T cells in Graves' hyperthyroidism and ophthalmopathy. Regions amplified from RNA transcripts were the TCR beta CDR3 regions. First-round RT-PCR targeting the TCR CDR3 was performed with the HTBI primer set. TCRdb itself ran the multiplex PCR reads through MiXCR, one entry per CDR3 protein. In the table there are a few hundred thousand distinct CDR3 sequences, about a sixth of which are singletons. Sequenced input: blood. The receptors were gathered from a woman aged 25-40 years with Graves' hyperthyroidism.

Concerning this clonotype itself: A much larger clonotype is one base distant, so this may be a read error. The genes are TRBV15 and TRBJ2-7; 7 positions match TRBD1. The CDR3 spans 15 residues. The germline V gene has CDR1 LNHNV and CDR2 YYDKDF (reference sequence). V was clipped by 0 bases and J by 5 bases; unmatched bases: 7. As DNA, the CDR3 is TGTGCCACCAGCAGAGATCGACAGGGTGGCGACGAGCAGTACTTC. Its translation is CATSRDRQGGDEQYF.

This clonotype showed up just a few times. The chain has TRBV6-1 and TRBJ1-4; 8 positions agree with TRBD1. The ends lost 6 bases at V and 0 bases at J; junction bases unmatched: 9. CDR1 and CDR2 (germline): MNHNS, SASEGT. The CDR3 totals 17 residues. This CDR3 is CASSSNRGYSTNEKLFF. CDR3 sequence (DNA): TGTGCCAGCAGCAGCAACAGGGGGTACTCAACTAATGAAAAACTGTTTTTT.

V gene TRBV7-9 combines with J gene TRBJ2-3; D is ambiguous. Germline lookup yields CDR1 SEHNR and CDR2 FQNEAQ (reference sequence). Trimming removed 1 base from V and 0 bases from J, with 14 bases in between. The CDR3 has 17 residues. CDR3 sequence: CASSLVPVGLSTDTQYF. CDR3 nucleotides: TGTGCCAGCAGCTTAGTCCCCGTTGGGCTTAGCACAGATACGCAGTATTTT.

This clonotype was seen only a few times. This chain links TRBV20-1 with TRBJ1-2, with D tentatively TRBD1 (5 bases). CDR3 length equals 11 residues. The germline gives CDR1 DFQATT, CDR2 SNEGSKA (reference sequence). The CDR3 spells CSLIQENGYTF. CDR3 DNA sequence: TGCAGCCTCATACAGGAAAATGGCTACACCTTC.

This clonotype was seen many times. The chain recombines TRBV20-1 with TRBJ2-7; D may be TRBD1 (6 bases). CDR3 length equals 13 residues. Germline V gene data show CDR1 as DFQATT and CDR2 as SNEGSKA (reference sequence). V was cut by 5 bases and J by 3 bases, with 14 bases left in between. The CDR3 sequence is CSAPVRDNYEQYF. The CDR3 nucleotides are TGCAGTGCTCCAGTACGGGACAACTACGAGCAGTACTTC.

This clonotype was seen many times. The chain joins TRBV5-1 to TRBJ2-7; unclear D gene. Germline-derived CDR1 and CDR2 are SGHRS and YFSETQ. Deletions cut 0 bases from V and 3 bases from J, with 4 bases between. This CDR3 region has 12 residues. The DNA for the CDR3 is TGCGCCAGCAGCTTGGACTTCTACGAGCAGTACTTC. Encoded protein: CASSLDFYEQYF. Filled out from reference TRBV5-1 and TRBJ2-7, the complete variable domain reads KAGVTQTPRYLIKTRGQQVTLSCSPISGHRSVSWYQQTPGQGLQFLFEYFSETQRNKGNFPGRFSGRQFSNSRSEMNVSTLELGDSALYLCASSLDFYEQYFGPGTRLTVT.

This clonotype was detected many times. The V and J genes are TRBV5-1 and TRBJ1-5, with D possibly being TRBD1 (6 bases). The CDR3 loop spans 14 amino acids. Germline V lookup: CDR1 SGHRS, CDR2 YFSETQ. The V end lost 3 bases, the J end lost 2 bases, and 9 bases lay between the germline ends. As DNA, the CDR3 is TGCGCCAGCAGCTCGAGACAGGGCAATCAGCCCCAGCATTTT. This codes for CASSSRQGNQPQHF.

There are many counts of this clonotype. The chain combines TRBV12-3 or TRBV12-4 with TRBJ2-2, with D perhaps being TRBD1 or TRBD2 (6 bases each). V lost 1 base and J lost 7, with 16 bases in between. The CDR3 covers 16 residues. Here the CDR3 reads CASSLVGGHRVGELFF. Written as DNA, the CDR3 is TGTGCCAGCAGTTTAGTTGGGGGGCACCGCGTCGGGGAGCTGTTTTTT.

This clonotype occurred many times. V and J are TRBV7-2 and TRBJ2-2; 8 nucleotides match TRBD1. The CDR3 has 16 residues. CDR1 SGHTA and CDR2 FQGNSA come from the germline V gene. J gave up 0 bases and V 1 base, and 1 base lay outside the gene matches. The CDR3 loop reads CASSLVRGPNTGELFF. CDR3 bases: TGTGCCAGCAGCTTAGTCAGGGGGCCGAACACCGGGGAGCTGTTTTTT.

This chain joins TRBV5-1 and TRBJ1-5; TRBD1 aligns across 7 bases. Looked up from germline, CDR1 is SGHRS and CDR2 is YFSETQ. Unmatched junction bases numbered 12, after V lost 0 bases and J lost 6 bases. This CDR3 contains 17 residues. The CDR3: CASSLGPQGGGLQPQHF. In DNA, the CDR3 is TGCGCCAGCAGCTTGGGGCCTCAGGGGGGGGGCCTTCAGCCCCAGCATTTT.

This chain uses TRBV9 with TRBJ2-7, with 10 bases lining up with TRBD2. This CDR3 has 15 amino acids. J gave up 1 base and V 3 bases, and 4 bases lay outside the gene matches. Germline V gene lookup returns CDR1 SGDLS and CDR2 YYNGEE. CDR3 in DNA: TGTGCCAGCAGCGCGAGTAGCGGGAGGTCCTACGAGCAGTACTTC. Its protein is CASSASSGRSYEQYF.

This clonotype was seen many times. This chain connects TRBV7-9 to TRBJ2-2; D call uncertain. The ends were cut back, 6 bases at V and 5 bases at J, with 13 bases in the middle. Germline V gene lookup returns CDR1 SEHNR and CDR2 FQNEAQ (reference sequence). The CDR3 extends over 14 amino acids. This CDR3 reads CASRTNGPTGELFF. In nucleotides, the CDR3 is TGTGCCAGCAGAACTAACGGGCCGACCGGGGAGCTGTTTTTT.